This TCR beta chain was identified in a study of blood T cell repertoires in COVID-19. The germline V gene has CDR1 LNHDA and CDR2 SQIVND (reference sequence). V gave up 5 bases and J gave up 4 bases, with 11 bases separating them. This CDR3 has 13 amino acids. Some clones are missing from TCRdb's copy, which holds only in-frame ones; the method was immunoSEQ multiplex PCR. The sample includes approximately 300,000 clones, around nine tenths of them seen just once. This clonotype was obtained from a woman in her twenties or thirties with COVID-19, enrolled during active disease. This chain joins TRBV19 and TRBJ1-1, with D uncertain. Sequenced sample: peripheral blood. The CDR3 loop is CASSARESTEAFF. As DNA, the CDR3 is TGTGCCAGTAGTGCGAGGGAGAGCACTGAAGCTTTCTTT.